The 18 T cell receptor beta chains given below trace back to one sample, sequenced in a study of T cells in Graves' hyperthyroidism and ophthalmopathy. Researchers amplified the TCR beta CDR3 regions from RNA transcripts. TCR CDR3 regions were first amplified by RT-PCR with HTBI primers. TCRdb analysed the multiplex PCR reads with MiXCR anew, one entry per CDR3 protein. The table includes about 560,000 distinct CDR3 sequences, 16% detected once. The specimen was blood. These receptors were obtained from a woman aged 18-29 years with Graves' hyperthyroidism.

This clonotype was seen repeatedly, ten times or more. The genes are TRBV5-6 and TRBJ2-5; 7 nucleotides align to TRBD1. Trimming cost V 1 base and J 5 bases; bases outside gene matches: 2. The CDR3 length is 13 residues. Per germline, CDR1 SGHDT and CDR2 YYEEEE. The CDR3 DNA reads TGTGCCAGCAGCTTGACAGGGGAGGAGACCCAGTACTTC. This gives the protein CASSLTGEETQYF.

Ten or more counts support this clonotype. The V and J genes are TRBV3-1 and TRBJ2-7; D is perhaps TRBD1 (6 bases). Germline V gene lookup returns CDR1 LGHDT and CDR2 YNNKEL (reference sequence). This CDR3 comprises 12 residues. The V end lost 10 bases, the J end lost 0 bases, and 10 bases lay between the germline ends. The chain's CDR3 is CATQGYSYEQYF. CDR3 bases: TGTGCCACGCAGGGGTACTCCTACGAGCAGTACTTC.

This clonotype was seen many times. V is TRBV7-9 and J is TRBJ2-5, with D perhaps matching TRBD2 (6 bases). Germline CDR1 is SEHNR and CDR2 is FQNEAQ (reference sequence). V dropped 10 bases and J dropped 5 bases, with 14 bases sitting between them. The CDR3 is 12 amino acids. The CDR3 here is CATQPAGETQYF. The CDR3 region has the DNA TGTGCCACCCAGCCTGCGGGGGAGACCCAGTACTTC.

In this sample, this clonotype turned up a few times. J is TRBJ2-1 and V is TRBV7-2, with 8 bases lining up with TRBD2. Trimming at V came to 6 bases and at J to 9 bases, leaving 13 bases not matched to a gene. The length of the CDR3 is 15 residues. Germline CDR1 reads SGHTA; CDR2 reads FQGNSA. CDR3 region: CASRSSGPRGGEQFF. The DNA of the CDR3 is TGTGCCAGCAGGTCTAGCGGGCCGAGGGGCGGTGAGCAGTTCTTC.

A note on this clonotype: The CDR3 does not end in the conserved phenylalanine or tryptophan, so this is likely a read error. This rearrangement joins TRBV6-5 to TRBJ2-7, with 7 bases matching TRBD2. This CDR3 is built from 14 residues. Germline V gene data show CDR1 as MNHEY and CDR2 as SVGAGI. J lost 6 bases, V lost 0 bases, and 5 bases had no gene match. For the CDR3, the DNA is TGTGCCAGCAGTTACTCGATCTGGGGGGGCGAGCAGTACCTC. Protein: CASSYSIWGGEQYL.

This clonotype turned up a few times. The genes are TRBV7-9 and TRBJ2-1; TRBD1 matches at 12 bases. The V and J ends lost 2 bases and 13 bases, in that order; junction bases with no gene match: 12. The germline V gene has CDR1 SEHNR and CDR2 FQNEAQ (reference sequence). This CDR3 has 16 amino acids. CDR3 residues: CASSLSGTGGRPSQFF. The DNA of the CDR3 is TGTGCCAGCAGCTTATCAGGGACAGGGGGCAGACCCTCCCAGTTCTTC.

This clonotype has a count of ten or more. V gene TRBV7-8 combines with J gene TRBJ2-3; weak D call: TRBD2 (6 bases). The CDR3 is made up of 16 amino acids. Germline-derived CDR1 and CDR2 are SGHVS and FQNEAQ. V was clipped by 3 bases and J by 3 bases, with 16 bases between them. The CDR3 region has the DNA TGTGCCAGCAGCTTCGGGACTGGGCTAGCAACAGATACGCAGTATTTT. As protein: CASSFGTGLATDTQYF. The whole variable domain, remainder taken from reference TRBV7-8 and TRBJ2-3, is GAGVSQSPRYKVAKRGQDVALRCDPISGHVSLFWYQQALGQGPEFLTYFQNEAQLDKSGLPSDRFFAERPEGSVSTLKIQRTQQEDSAVYLCASSFGTGLATDTQYFGPGTRLTVL.

The gene calls are TRBV7-8 and TRBJ2-5; D may be TRBD2 (6 bases). V lost 6 bases, J lost 2 bases, and 25 bases lay in between. The length of the CDR3 is 18 residues. CDR1 is SGHVS, CDR2 FQNEAQ, per germline. The CDR3, as DNA: TGTGCCAGCAGATCTCGGGAGCCAGGCACAAGAACACAAGAGACCCAGTACTTC. It translates to CASRSREPGTRTQETQYF.

To note about this clonotype: A much larger clone sits a single nucleotide away, making a read error possible. The V and J genes are TRBV7-8 and TRBJ2-1; no reliable D call. The CDR3 spans 16 residues. The germline V gene has CDR1 SGHVS and CDR2 FQNEAQ. This CDR3 reads CAGSLDIPSSYNEQFF. The CDR3 DNA follows: TGTGCCGGCAGCTTAGACATCCCGAGCTCCTACAATGAGCAGTTCTTC.

This clonotype was counted only a few times. The chain is built from TRBV27 and TRBJ2-3; 8 bases line up with TRBD2. The CDR3 extends over 15 amino acids. V lost 10 bases to trimming and J lost 2 bases; unmatched junction nucleotides: 11. Germline V CDR1 and CDR2: MNHEY, SMNVEV (reference sequence). This CDR3 is CATTNMGLDTDTQYF. The CDR3 DNA sequence: TGTGCCACCACAAATATGGGACTAGACACAGATACGCAGTATTTT.

Concerning this clonotype: This may arise from a read error, as a much more abundant clone is one base away. CDR3 DNA: TGTGCCAGCAGTGGGACAGGGTCCTACAATGAGCAGTTCTTC. Translation gives CASSGTGSYNEQFF. The chain has TRBV6-4 and TRBJ2-1; TRBD1 matches 8 bases. This CDR3 is built from 14 residues. After removal of 4 bases from V and 1 base from J, the junction contained 0 bases not matched to a gene. The germline gives CDR1 MRHNA, CDR2 SNTAGT.

This clonotype occurred a few times. This chain uses TRBV9 with TRBJ2-6; possible D gene TRBD2, 5 bases. Germline V gene lookup returns CDR1 SGDLS and CDR2 YYNGEE. CDR3 length: 13 residues. V was clipped by 6 bases and J by 2 bases, with 6 bases between them. The CDR3 DNA follows: TGTGCCAGCACCGGGGCTGGGGCCAACGTCCTGACTTTC. Translated, it gives CASTGAGANVLTF.

This clonotype was seen repeatedly, ten times or more. The genes are TRBV20-1 and TRBJ2-3, with 7 bases matching TRBD2. The junction had 9 bases not matched to a gene; V was cut back by 3 bases and J by 6 bases. This CDR3 spans 14 amino acids. CDR1 and CDR2 from the germline V gene are DFQATT and SNEGSKA (reference sequence). This CDR3 is CSARGGFRVDTQYF. For the CDR3, the DNA is TGCAGTGCTAGGGGGGGGTTTAGGGTGGATACGCAGTATTTT.

The chain couples TRBV7-9 to TRBJ2-1; 8 nucleotides agree with TRBD2. Germline V gene lookup returns CDR1 SEHNR and CDR2 FQNEAQ (reference sequence). The V gene end was trimmed by 5 bases and the J gene end by 4 bases; junction bases not matched to a gene: 4. The CDR3 length is 14 residues. CDR3 nucleotides: TGTGCCAGCAGCCCGACTAGCGTTTACAATGAGCAGTTCTTC. This encodes CASSPTSVYNEQFF.

This clonotype was observed a few times. This sequence joins TRBV30 and TRBJ2-3; the D gene is possibly TRBD2 (5 bases). This CDR3 has 12 residues. V dropped 0 bases and J dropped 6 bases, with 7 bases sitting between them. The germline V gene has CDR1 GTSNPN and CDR2 SVGIG (reference sequence). The DNA of the CDR3 is TGTGCCTGGAGTGTACTAGTGGATACGCAGTATTTT. Encoded protein: CAWSVLVDTQYF.

A few counts support this clonotype. The rearrangement links TRBV4-1 to TRBJ1-1; D perhaps matches TRBD1 (6 bases). V was trimmed by 0 bases and J by 13 bases, leaving 15 bases between them. The CDR3 length is 13 residues. Germline V CDR1 and CDR2: MGHRA, YSYEKL. The CDR3 nucleotides read TGCGCCAGCAGCCAAGATGCTGCAGGGGTCGTTTTCTTT. Translation gives CASSQDAAGVVFF.

This clonotype has ten or more counts. The CDR3 DNA sequence: TGTGCCAGCTGCAGGGCTTCCCAAGAGACCCAGTACTTC. This sequence encodes CASCRASQETQYF. The chain couples TRBV28 to TRBJ2-5, with a possible D match to TRBD1 (5 bases). Trimming shortened V by 8 bases and J by 1 base, and 11 bases separated the two germline ends. The CDR3 spans 13 residues. Germline V lookup: CDR1 MDHEN, CDR2 SYDVKM.

This chain uses TRBV4-2 with TRBJ2-7; 11 bases match TRBD2. Losses at the gene ends were 4 bases for V and 1 base for J; bases not matched to a gene: 12. The length of the CDR3 is 18 residues. Germline values: CDR1 LGHNA, CDR2 YNFKEQ. CDR3 residues: CASSPKRKLAGVSYEQYF. The CDR3 nucleotides are TGTGCCAGCAGCCCGAAGAGGAAACTAGCGGGAGTATCCTACGAGCAGTACTTC.